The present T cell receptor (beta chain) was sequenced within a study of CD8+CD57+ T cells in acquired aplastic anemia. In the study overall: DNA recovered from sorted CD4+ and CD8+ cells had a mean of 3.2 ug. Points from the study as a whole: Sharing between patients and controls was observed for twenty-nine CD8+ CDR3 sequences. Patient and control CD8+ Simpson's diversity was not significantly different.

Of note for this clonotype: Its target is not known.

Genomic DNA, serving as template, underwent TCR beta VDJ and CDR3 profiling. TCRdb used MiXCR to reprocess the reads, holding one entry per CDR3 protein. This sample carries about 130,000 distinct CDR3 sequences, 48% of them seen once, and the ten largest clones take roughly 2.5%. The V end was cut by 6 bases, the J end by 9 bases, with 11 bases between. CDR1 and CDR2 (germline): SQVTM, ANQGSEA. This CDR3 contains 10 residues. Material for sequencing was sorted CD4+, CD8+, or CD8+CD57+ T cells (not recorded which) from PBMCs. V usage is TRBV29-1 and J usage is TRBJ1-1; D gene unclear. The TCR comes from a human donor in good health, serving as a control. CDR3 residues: CSVAGRKAFF. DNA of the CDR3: TGCAGCGTCGCCGGGAGAAAAGCTTTCTTT.